These 27 T cell receptor beta chains share one sample of origin, sequenced in a study of shared clonotypes between healthy human individuals (dated by TCRdb to the early 2020s). CD8 naive samples were CD45RO-negative cells positively selected for CCR7, giving a CD45RA+CCR7+ population that excluded TemRA cells. Library preparation employed the immunoSEQ multiplex PCR assay. Entries here come from immuneACCESS through TCRdb and include only in-frame sequences with V and J called. Some clones fail to appear in such tables; in the studies checked, an unresolved V gene covers under half of the shortfall, and the cause of the remainder is unknown. For this sample the table gives roughly 590,000 clones, of which roughly 95% were detected only once. The ten largest clones represent around 0.11% of the sample. The sequencing input was naive CD8+ T cells sorted from blood. The label giving this sample's cell subset or site can be read as: CD45RA+CCR7+. The receptors stem from a woman aged 25 to 45 in good health.

The CDR3 loop reads CASSPDRGYQPQHF. The CDR3 DNA follows: TGTGCCAGCAGCCCGGACAGGGGGTATCAGCCCCAGCATTTT. The rearrangement joins TRBV6-5 to TRBJ1-5, with TRBD1 identical over 10 bases. CDR1 is MNHEY, CDR2 SVGAGI, per germline. J lost 5 bases, V lost 6 bases, and 4 bases had no gene match. The CDR3 is 14 residues long.

The chain has TRBV19 and TRBJ2-1; 10 bases fit TRBD2. Germline lookup yields CDR1 LNHDA and CDR2 SQIVND (reference sequence). V lost 0 bases, J lost 5 bases, and 4 bases stayed unmatched. There are 16 residues in the CDR3. The CDR3 here is CASSIDQLAGNNEQFF. CDR3 bases: TGTGCCAGTAGTATAGATCAACTAGCGGGAAACAATGAGCAGTTCTTC.

For this clone: The sample holds other DNA sequences that translate to the same CDR3. V and J are TRBV11-2 and TRBJ2-1, with unresolved D. Germline CDR1 and CDR2: SGHAT and FQNNGV. Trimming shortened V by 5 bases and J by 5 bases, and 4 bases separated the two germline ends. The CDR3 length is 11 residues. The CDR3 is CASSPDNEQFF. In nucleotides, the CDR3 is TGTGCCAGCAGCCCAGACAATGAGCAGTTCTTC.

With regard to this clone: The same CDR3 arises from other DNA sequences in this sample as well. The gene calls are TRBV5-4 and TRBJ2-2; D uncertain. The CDR3 consists of 11 residues. V lost 1 base and J 7 bases, leaving 2 bases between the germline ends. The germline V gene has CDR1 SGHNT and CDR2 YYREEE (reference sequence). The CDR3 DNA follows: TGTGCCAGCAGCTTGCTCGGGGAGCTGTTTTTT. Its translation: CASSLLGELFF. The variable domain in full, completed from reference TRBV5-4 and TRBJ2-2, reads ETGVTQSPTHLIKTRGQQVTLRCSSQSGHNTVSWYQQALGQGPQFIFQYYREEENGRGNFPPRFSGLQFPNYSSELNVNALELDDSALYLCASSLLGELFFGEGSRLTVL.

In DNA, the CDR3 is TGTGCCAGCAGTCCCGGGACAGGGTTTGGCGAGCAGTACTTC. This sequence encodes CASSPGTGFGEQYF. The genes are TRBV27 and TRBJ2-7; 9 bases match TRBD1. This CDR3 region has 14 residues. Unmatched junction bases numbered 8, after V lost 5 bases and J lost 6 bases. The germline V gene has CDR1 MNHEY and CDR2 SMNVEV (reference sequence).

The genes are TRBV19 and TRBJ1-5; TRBD1 might be the D (6 bases). V was pared by 7 bases and J by 7 bases, with 14 bases between. This CDR3 comprises 13 residues. The germline gives CDR1 LNHDA, CDR2 SQIVND (reference sequence). Here the CDR3 DNA reads TGTGCCAGTACCACTGGGACAAGACAGCCCCAGCATTTT. The encoded protein is CASTTGTRQPQHF.

The rearrangement links TRBV5-6 to TRBJ1-5, with 8 positions matching TRBD1. CDR3 length: 16 residues. The germline V gene encodes CDR1 SGHDT and CDR2 YYEEEE. V dropped 4 bases and J dropped 8; count of bases not matched to a gene: 14. The CDR3 loop reads CASSTWTGTFREPQHF. CDR3 DNA: TGTGCCAGCAGCACCTGGACAGGGACCTTTAGAGAGCCCCAGCATTTT.

This rearrangement joins TRBV27 to TRBJ2-3; 7 nucleotides agree with TRBD2. CDR3 length: 15 amino acids. V lost 3 bases and J lost 0; bases outside the gene matches: 3. CDR1 is MNHEY, CDR2 SMNVEV, per germline (reference sequence). The CDR3 nucleotides are TGTGCCAGCAGTTTCGGAGCGGGGAGCACAGATACGCAGTATTTT. Translated: CASSFGAGSTDTQYF.

The CDR3: CASSLPKGANVLTF. The CDR3 DNA sequence: TGTGCCAGCAGCTTACCAAAAGGGGCCAACGTCCTGACTTTC. The gene calls are TRBV7-9 and TRBJ2-6; D gene unclear. CDR3 length: 14 residues. The germline gives CDR1 SEHNR, CDR2 FQNEAQ (reference sequence). Trimming removed 2 bases at V and 4 bases at J, with 6 bases between. Drawing the rest from reference TRBV7-9 and TRBJ2-6, the complete variable domain is DTGVSQNPRHKITKRGQNVTFRCDPISEHNRLYWYRQTLGQGPEFLTYFQNEAQLEKSRLLSDRFSAERPKGSFSTLEIQRTEQGDSAMYLCASSLPKGANVLTFGAGSRLTVL.

The V and J genes are TRBV5-8 and TRBJ2-6; possible D gene TRBD2, 6 bases. The CDR3 spans 17 residues. Germline V gene sequence: CDR1 SGHTS, CDR2 YDEGEE. Trimming removed 4 bases at V and 0 bases at J, with 14 bases between. The CDR3 region is CASSPEGIYSGANVLTF. The CDR3 DNA reads TGTGCCAGCAGCCCGGAGGGTATCTACTCTGGGGCCAACGTCCTGACTTTC.

This sequence joins TRBV5-6 and TRBJ2-1; 12 positions agree with TRBD2. The germline CDR1 and CDR2 sequences are SGHDT and YYEEEE. The V segment lost 4 bases and the J segment 1 base; nucleotides outside the gene matches: 6. The CDR3 has 17 amino acids. The CDR3 bases are TGTGCCAGCAGCCTTCGGACTAGCGGGGAGTCCTACAATGAGCAGTTCTTC. Its translation is CASSLRTSGESYNEQFF.

The chain links TRBV28 to TRBJ2-1; D unresolved. Germline V lookup: CDR1 MDHEN, CDR2 SYDVKM. CDR3 length equals 15 residues. V shed 2 bases and J shed 5 bases, with 13 bases lying between them. The CDR3 DNA reads TGTGCCAGCAGTTTAATCCCGACCTATAACAATGAGCAGTTCTTC. Its protein is CASSLIPTYNNEQFF.

The gene calls are TRBV9 and TRBJ1-2, with D possibly TRBD1 on 6 matching bases. From germline, CDR1 is SGDLS and CDR2 YYNGEE. The CDR3 covers 15 residues. The V gene lost 7 bases and the J gene lost 4 bases, with 20 bases spanning the gap. The CDR3 sequence: CASGGTRTDGYGYTF. CDR3 DNA sequence: TGTGCCAGCGGCGGGACAAGGACCGACGGCTATGGCTACACCTTC.

The chain employs TRBV13 and TRBJ1-2, with TRBD1 matching 8 bases. Germline loops: CDR1 PRHDT, CDR2 FYEKMQ (reference sequence). After removal of 5 bases from V and 8 bases from J, the junction contained 7 bases not matched to a gene. There are 13 residues in the CDR3. DNA of the CDR3: TGTGCCAGCAGCCCAACCGACAGGGGCGGCTACACCTTC. Translating it yields CASSPTDRGGYTF.

The chain recombines TRBV11-2 with TRBJ2-5, with TRBD2 matching 11 bases. The end of the DNA fits TRBJ2-7 better, so the J call may be wrong. Germline V gene lookup returns CDR1 SGHAT and CDR2 FQNNGV. CDR3 length: 15 amino acids. The CDR3 DNA is TGTGCCAGCAGCTTAAGTGCTAGCGGGAGGTACGAGCAGTACTTC. Translated: CASSLSASGRYEQYF.

V gene TRBV11-2 combines with J gene TRBJ2-7, with TRBD1 as a possible D gene (6 bases). CDR3 length: 15 residues. Germline lookup yields CDR1 SGHAT and CDR2 FQNNGV. The ends were cut back, 4 bases at V and 6 bases at J, with 19 bases in the middle. The CDR3 bases are TGTGCCAGCAGCTATGGGTCCCTCAGGGGCCTCGAGCAGTACTTC. It codes for CASSYGSLRGLEQYF.

The rearrangement joins TRBV7-2 to TRBJ2-1; TRBD2 matches at 12 bases. This CDR3 has 16 amino acids. V shed 5 bases and J 2 bases; nucleotides not matched to a gene: 4. Germline V gene data show CDR1 as SGHTA and CDR2 as FQGNSA. This chain's CDR3 is CASSPRTSGTYNEQFF. DNA of the CDR3: TGTGCCAGCAGCCCCAGGACTAGCGGGACCTACAATGAGCAGTTCTTC.

The chain links TRBV27 to TRBJ2-7; D possibly matches TRBD1 or TRBD2 (6 bases each). Germline values: CDR1 MNHEY, CDR2 SMNVEV (reference sequence). Trimming took off 2 bases at V and 4 bases at J, with 15 bases between the two ends. The CDR3 runs to 15 residues. CDR3 in amino acids: CASSLAGGVTYEQYF. CDR3 nucleotide sequence: TGTGCCAGCAGTTTAGCCGGGGGCGTAACATACGAGCAGTACTTC.

The rearrangement links TRBV6-5 to TRBJ1-2, with TRBD1 matching over 8 bases. The CDR3 sequence is 15 residues long. The V and J ends lost 5 bases and 8 bases, in that order; junction bases with no gene match: 13. CDR1 and CDR2 (germline): MNHEY, SVGAGI. In DNA, the CDR3 is TGTGCCAGCAGTACAGCGGACAGGGTATTTGGCGGCTACACCTTC. This encodes CASSTADRVFGGYTF.

The chain uses TRBV7-8 and TRBJ2-2; 12 bases match TRBD2. The junction had 13 bases not matched to a gene; V was cut back by 4 bases and J by 4 bases. The CDR3 runs 19 residues. From germline, CDR1 is SGHVS and CDR2 FQNEAQ. CDR3 loop: CASSSTGLAGFLPTGELFF. The CDR3 nucleotides are TGTGCCAGCAGCTCCACTGGACTAGCGGGATTTCTACCCACCGGGGAGCTGTTTTTT.

This chain connects TRBV6-5 to TRBJ2-1, with 7 bases matching TRBD1. Germline V gives CDR1 MNHEY, CDR2 SVGAGI. The ends lost 6 bases at V and 0 bases at J; junction bases unmatched: 5. This CDR3 contains 15 residues. CDR3 in DNA: TGTGCCAGCAGCCCGACAGGGAGCTCCTACAATGAGCAGTTCTTC. Residues: CASSPTGSSYNEQFF.

This clone was detected once. The V call is TRBV27, the J call TRBJ2-2; D uncertain. CDR3 length: 18 amino acids. With 1 base removed from V and 5 bases from J, the gap between germline ends came to 20 bases. Germline V gene sequence: CDR1 MNHEY, CDR2 SMNVEV (reference sequence). The CDR3 loop reads CASSLYAPLYRETGELFF. In nucleotides, the CDR3 is TGTGCCAGCAGTTTATATGCTCCTTTGTACAGAGAAACCGGGGAGCTGTTTTTT.

As regards this clone: Other nucleotide sequences from this sample produce the same CDR3. CDR3 protein: CASSLGTTEAFF. The CDR3 DNA sequence: TGTGCCAGCAGCTTAGGGACCACTGAAGCTTTCTTT. This chain uses TRBV7-9 with TRBJ1-1, with D uncertain. The CDR3 length is 12 residues. The germline V gene encodes CDR1 SEHNR and CDR2 FQNEAQ (reference sequence). V dropped 1 base and J dropped 4 bases, with 4 bases sitting between them.

V gene TRBV4-1 combines with J gene TRBJ2-1, with D perhaps TRBD2 (5 bases). CDR1 is MGHRA, CDR2 YSYEKL, per germline. The CDR3 sequence is 14 residues long. Trimming shortened V by 1 base and J by 5 bases, and 9 bases separated the two germline ends. The CDR3 region is CASSQASGNNEQFF. The CDR3, as DNA: TGCGCCAGCAGCCAAGCCTCGGGGAACAATGAGCAGTTCTTC.

The chain recombines TRBV27 with TRBJ2-1, with 8 bases matching TRBD2. The J segment lost 0 bases and the V segment lost 6 bases, leaving 4 bases of the junction unmatched. Per the germline V gene, CDR1 is MNHEY and CDR2 is SMNVEV (reference sequence). The CDR3 length is 15 residues. The CDR3, as DNA: TGTGCCAGCAGCCCACTAGCGGACTCCTACAATGAGCAGTTCTTC. Translating gives CASSPLADSYNEQFF.

The genes are TRBV10-1 and TRBJ2-7, with D perhaps matching TRBD1 (5 bases). CDR1 is WNHNN, CDR2 SYGVQD, per germline (reference sequence). CDR3 length equals 16 residues. Between the trimmed V and J ends, which lost 0 bases and 3 bases, there was a span of 15 bases. The CDR3 sequence: CASSESIGQGVYEQYF. Here the CDR3 DNA reads TGCGCCAGCAGTGAGTCGATTGGGCAGGGTGTCTACGAGCAGTACTTC.

The chain is built from TRBV29-1 and TRBJ2-7, with D perhaps given as TRBD1 or TRBD2 (5 bases each). The CDR3 sequence is 12 residues long. CDR1 and CDR2 (germline): SQVTM, ANQGSEA. V gave up 3 bases and J gave up 6 bases, with 12 bases separating them. In nucleotides, the CDR3 is TGCAGCGTTGATATTTGGGGGTCCGAGCAGTACTTC. Its translation: CSVDIWGSEQYF.